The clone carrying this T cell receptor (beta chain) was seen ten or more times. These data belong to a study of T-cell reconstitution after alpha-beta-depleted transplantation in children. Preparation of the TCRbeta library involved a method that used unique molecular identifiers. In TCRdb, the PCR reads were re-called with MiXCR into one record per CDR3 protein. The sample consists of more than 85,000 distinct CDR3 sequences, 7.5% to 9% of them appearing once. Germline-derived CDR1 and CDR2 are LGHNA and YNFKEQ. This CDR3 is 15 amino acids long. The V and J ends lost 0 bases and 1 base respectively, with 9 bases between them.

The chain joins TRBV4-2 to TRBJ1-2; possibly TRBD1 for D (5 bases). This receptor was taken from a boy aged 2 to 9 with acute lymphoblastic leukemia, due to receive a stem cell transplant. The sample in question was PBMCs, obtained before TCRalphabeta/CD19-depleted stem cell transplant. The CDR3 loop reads CASSQELGLNYGYTF. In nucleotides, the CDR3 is TGTGCCAGCAGCCAAGAACTGGGACTTAACTATGGCTACACCTTC.